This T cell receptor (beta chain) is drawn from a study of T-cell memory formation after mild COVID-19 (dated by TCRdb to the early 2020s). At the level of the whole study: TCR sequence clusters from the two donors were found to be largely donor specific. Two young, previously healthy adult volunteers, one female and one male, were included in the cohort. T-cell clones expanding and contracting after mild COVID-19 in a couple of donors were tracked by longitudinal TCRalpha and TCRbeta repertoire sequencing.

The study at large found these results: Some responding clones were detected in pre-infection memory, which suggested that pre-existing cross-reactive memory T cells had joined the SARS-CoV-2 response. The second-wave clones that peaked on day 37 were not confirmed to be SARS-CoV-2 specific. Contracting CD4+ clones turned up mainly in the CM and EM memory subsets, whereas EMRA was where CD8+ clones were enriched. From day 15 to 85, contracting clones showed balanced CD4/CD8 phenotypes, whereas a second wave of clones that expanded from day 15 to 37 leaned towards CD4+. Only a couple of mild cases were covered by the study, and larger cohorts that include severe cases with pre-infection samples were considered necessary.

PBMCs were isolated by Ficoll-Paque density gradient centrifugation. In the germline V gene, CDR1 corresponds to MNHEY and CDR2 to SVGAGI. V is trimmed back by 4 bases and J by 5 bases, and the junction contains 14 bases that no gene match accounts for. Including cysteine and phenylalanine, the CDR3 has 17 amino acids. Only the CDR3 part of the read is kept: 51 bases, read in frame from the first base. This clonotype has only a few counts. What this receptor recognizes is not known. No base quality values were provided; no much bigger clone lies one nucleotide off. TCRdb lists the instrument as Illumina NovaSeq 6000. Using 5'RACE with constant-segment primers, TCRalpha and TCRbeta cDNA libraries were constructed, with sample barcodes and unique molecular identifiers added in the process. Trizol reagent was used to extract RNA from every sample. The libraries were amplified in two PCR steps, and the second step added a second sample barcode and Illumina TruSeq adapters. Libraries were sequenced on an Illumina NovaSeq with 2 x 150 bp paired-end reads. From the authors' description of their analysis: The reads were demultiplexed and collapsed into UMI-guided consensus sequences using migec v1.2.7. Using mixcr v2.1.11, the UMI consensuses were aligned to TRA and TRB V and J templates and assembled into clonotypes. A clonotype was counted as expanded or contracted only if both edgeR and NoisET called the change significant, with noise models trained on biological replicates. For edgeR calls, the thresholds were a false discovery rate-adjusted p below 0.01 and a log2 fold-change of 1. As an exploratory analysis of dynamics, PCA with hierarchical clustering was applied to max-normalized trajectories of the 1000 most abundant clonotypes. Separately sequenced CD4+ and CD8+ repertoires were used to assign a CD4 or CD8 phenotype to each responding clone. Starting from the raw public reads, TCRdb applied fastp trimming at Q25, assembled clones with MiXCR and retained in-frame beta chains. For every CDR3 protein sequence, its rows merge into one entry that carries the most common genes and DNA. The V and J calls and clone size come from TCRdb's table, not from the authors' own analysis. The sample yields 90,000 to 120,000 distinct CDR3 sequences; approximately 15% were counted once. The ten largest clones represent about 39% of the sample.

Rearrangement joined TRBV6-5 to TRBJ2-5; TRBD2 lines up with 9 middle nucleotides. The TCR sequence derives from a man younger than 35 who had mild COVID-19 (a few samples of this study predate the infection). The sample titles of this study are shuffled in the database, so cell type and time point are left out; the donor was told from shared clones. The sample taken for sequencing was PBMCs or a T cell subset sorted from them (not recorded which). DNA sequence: TGTGCCAGCAGTTTGGGACCCAATTTGCTAGCGGGGGAGACCCAGTACTTC. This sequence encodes CASSLGPNLLAGETQYF.